This TCR beta chain was recorded in a study of shared clonotypes between healthy human individuals. As to this clone: What it recognizes is unknown.

Study-level findings and limits: Of the naive CD4 clonotypes, approximately 5% were shared across a few donors.

Method: immunoSEQ multiplex PCR; TCRdb's copy keeps in-frame clones and lacks some. Here the sample spans some 2 million clones, about 95% being singletons. CD8 cells classed as naive were CD45RO-negative and positively selected for CCR7, excluding terminally differentiated effector memory CD45RA+ cells. CDR1 and CDR2 from the germline V gene are SQVTM and ANQGSEA. Between the trimmed V and J ends, which lost 7 bases and 6 bases, there was a span of 11 bases. The CDR3 runs to 11 residues. Sequencing used naive CD8+ T cells sorted from blood. This clonotype originated in a man aged 18 to 35 in good health. The chain links TRBV29-1 to TRBJ2-3; unclear D gene. CDR3 protein: CSADGLDTQYF. The DNA for the CDR3 is TGCAGCGCAGATGGTCTCGATACGCAGTATTTT.